One and the same sample provided the 9 T cell receptor beta chains below, sequenced in a study of T cells in Graves' hyperthyroidism and ophthalmopathy. There were TCR beta CDR3 regions amplified from RNA transcripts. During a first-round RT-PCR of the TCR CDR3, the HTBI primer set was used. TCRdb re-analysed the multiplex PCR reads in MiXCR, keeping a single row per CDR3 protein. Among around 450,000 distinct CDR3 sequences listed, approximately 15% were seen once. The source material was blood. All receptors derive from a woman aged 18 to 35 with Graves' hyperthyroidism.

With respect to this clonotype: Being one base from a much bigger clone, this may be a read error. The CDR3 region is CASSPTGGFQPQHF. The CDR3 coding sequence is TGTGCCAGCAGTCCGACAGGGGGCTTTCAGCCCCAGCATTTT. The chain recombines TRBV12-3 or TRBV12-4 with TRBJ1-5; 10 nucleotides match TRBD1. V shed 5 bases, J shed 6 bases, and the junction held 4 bases outside the gene matches. This CDR3 contains 14 residues.

This clonotype was picked up many times. V is TRBV7-8 and J is TRBJ2-5; TRBD2 agrees at 12 bases. From germline, CDR1 is SGHVS and CDR2 FQNEAQ. V was clipped by 5 bases and J by 5 bases; unmatched bases: 3. This CDR3 region has 14 residues. CDR3 protein: CASSPSGGAETQYF. The CDR3 bases are TGTGCCAGCAGCCCTAGCGGGGGGGCTGAGACCCAGTACTTC.

This clonotype was recorded many times. The chain links TRBV13 to TRBJ2-3, with TRBD1 identical over 9 bases. CDR3 size: 15 residues. Trimming at V came to 4 bases and at J to 5 bases, leaving 7 bases not matched to a gene. CDR1 PRHDT and CDR2 FYEKMQ come from the germline V gene (reference sequence). CDR3 region: CASSSQGALGDTQYF. The CDR3 DNA is TGTGCCAGCAGCTCACAGGGGGCGTTGGGAGATACGCAGTATTTT.

This clonotype was seen at least ten times. The chain carries TRBV6-1 and TRBJ1-2, with 9 bases fitting TRBD1. Germline V gene data show CDR1 as MNHNS and CDR2 as SASEGT. Losses at the gene ends were 6 bases for V and 2 bases for J; bases not matched to a gene: 10. This CDR3 spans 16 amino acids. CDR3 sequence reads: CASSKGTGLLNYGYTF. CDR3 bases: TGTGCCAGCAGCAAGGGGACAGGGCTCTTAAACTATGGCTACACCTTC.

The chain has TRBV24-1 and TRBJ2-3; TRBD1 matches 7 bases. This CDR3 has 15 amino acids. V dropped 9 bases and J dropped 4; count of bases not matched to a gene: 12. Looked up from germline, CDR1 is KGHDR and CDR2 is SFDVKD. CDR3 DNA sequence: TGTGCCACCGCCGACAGGGCAATTGTGGCAGATACGCAGTATTTT. Its translation: CATADRAIVADTQYF.

This clonotype was picked up many times. The V and J genes are TRBV11-1 and TRBJ2-7; D is unresolved. V lost 5 bases to trimming and J lost 3 bases, with 14 bases between them. The CDR3 sequence is 14 residues long. Germline V lookup: CDR1 SGHAT, CDR2 FQDESV (reference sequence). CDR3: CASSREVGYYEQYF. The DNA of the CDR3 is TGTGCCAGCAGCCGAGAGGTAGGATACTACGAGCAGTACTTC.

Ten or more counts support this clonotype. V gene TRBV28 combines with J gene TRBJ2-7; 10 bases are a match to TRBD2. CDR1 is MDHEN and CDR2 is SYDVKM in the germline V gene. V dropped 5 bases and J dropped 7; count of bases not matched to a gene: 8. The length of the CDR3 is 14 residues. The DNA for the CDR3 is TGTGCCAGCAGTCTTCCCGGACTAGCGGAAGAGCAGTACTTC. It is translated as CASSLPGLAEEQYF.

This clonotype was detected a few times. V gene TRBV6-1 combines with J gene TRBJ1-2; D gene uncertain. The germline gives CDR1 MNHNS, CDR2 SASEGT. The CDR3 sequence is 12 residues long. V was clipped by 3 bases and J by 4 bases, with 6 bases between them. CDR3 sequence (DNA): TGTGCCAGCAGTGAGGCCACCTATGGCTACACCTTC. This translates into CASSEATYGYTF.

Of note for this clonotype: This sequence may be a read error, since a much larger clone differs from it by one base. The chain has TRBV20-1 and TRBJ2-7; D unclear. Germline V gene lookup returns CDR1 DFQATT and CDR2 SNEGSKA (reference sequence). This CDR3 is 12 amino acids long. In DNA form, the CDR3 reads TGCATTGCTAGAGATTGGAACTACGAGCAGTACTTC. Translated: CIARDWNYEQYF.